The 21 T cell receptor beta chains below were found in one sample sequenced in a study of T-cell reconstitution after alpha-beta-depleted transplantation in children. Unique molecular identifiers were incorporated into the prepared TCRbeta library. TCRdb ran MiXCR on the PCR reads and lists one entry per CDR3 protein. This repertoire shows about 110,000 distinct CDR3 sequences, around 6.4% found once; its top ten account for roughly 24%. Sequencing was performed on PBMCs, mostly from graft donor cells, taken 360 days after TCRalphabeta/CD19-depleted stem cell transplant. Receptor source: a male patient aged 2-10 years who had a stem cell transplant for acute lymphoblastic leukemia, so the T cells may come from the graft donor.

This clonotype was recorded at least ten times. The DNA of the CDR3 is TGTGCCAGCAGTCCCCGGAGGGGAGGAGGTCAGCCCCAGCATTTT. Amino acid sequence: CASSPRRGGGQPQHF. This chain connects TRBV6-5 to TRBJ1-5; the D gene is possibly TRBD1 (5 bases). CDR1 and CDR2 from the germline V gene are MNHEY and SVGAGI. V lost 5 bases and J 6 bases, leaving 17 bases between the germline ends. The CDR3 has 15 amino acids.

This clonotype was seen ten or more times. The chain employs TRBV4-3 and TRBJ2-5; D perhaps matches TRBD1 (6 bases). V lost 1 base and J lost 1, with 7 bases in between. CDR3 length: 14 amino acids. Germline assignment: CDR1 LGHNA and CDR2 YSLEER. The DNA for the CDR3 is TGCGCCAGCAGCCAAGTACAGGGCCAAGAGACCCAGTACTTC. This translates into CASSQVQGQETQYF.

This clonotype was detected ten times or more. The CDR3 bases are TGCAGCGTTGAAGATCCGGCTAGCGGTTACGCTAGCACAGATACGCAGTATTTT. It codes for CSVEDPASGYASTDTQYF. The chain has TRBV29-1 and TRBJ2-3; 7 bases fit TRBD2. The CDR3 has 18 residues. V lost 0 bases to trimming and J lost 0 bases; unmatched junction nucleotides: 12. Germline V CDR1 and CDR2: SQVTM, ANQGSEA.

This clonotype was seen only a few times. The CDR3 loop is CASRRQGEKLFF. The CDR3 DNA reads TGTGCCAGCAGGCGACAGGGGGAAAAACTGTTTTTT. The chain joins TRBV7-9 to TRBJ1-4; 8 positions agree with TRBD1. The CDR3 sequence is 12 residues long. Trimming at V came to 6 bases and at J to 8 bases, leaving 2 bases not matched to a gene. Germline V gene data show CDR1 as SEHNR and CDR2 as FQNEAQ (reference sequence).

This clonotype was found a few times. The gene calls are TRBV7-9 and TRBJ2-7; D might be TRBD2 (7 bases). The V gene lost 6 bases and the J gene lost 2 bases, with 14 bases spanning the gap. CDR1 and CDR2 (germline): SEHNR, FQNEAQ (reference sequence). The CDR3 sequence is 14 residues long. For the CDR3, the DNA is TGTGCCAGCAGTTTTGGGGGGGCCCCCTACGAGCAGTACTTC. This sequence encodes CASSFGGAPYEQYF.

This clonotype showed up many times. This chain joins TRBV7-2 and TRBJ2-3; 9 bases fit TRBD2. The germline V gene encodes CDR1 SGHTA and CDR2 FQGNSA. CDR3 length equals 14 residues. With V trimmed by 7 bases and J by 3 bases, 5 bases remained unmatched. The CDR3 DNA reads TGTGCCAGCAACGTAGCGGGGGTTACAGATACGCAGTATTTT. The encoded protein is CASNVAGVTDTQYF.

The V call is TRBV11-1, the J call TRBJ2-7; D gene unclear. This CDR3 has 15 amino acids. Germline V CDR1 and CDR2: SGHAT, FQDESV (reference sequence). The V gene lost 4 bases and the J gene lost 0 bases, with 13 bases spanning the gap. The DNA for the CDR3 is TGTGCCAGCAGCTATGCTGGACGCCGCTCCTACGAGCAGTACTTC. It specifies CASSYAGRRSYEQYF.

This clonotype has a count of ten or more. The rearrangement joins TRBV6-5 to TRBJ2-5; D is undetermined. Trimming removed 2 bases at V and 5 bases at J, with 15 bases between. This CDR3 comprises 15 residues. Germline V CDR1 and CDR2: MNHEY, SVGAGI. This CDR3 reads CASSYGSVNEETQYF. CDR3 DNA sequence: TGTGCCAGCAGTTACGGGTCGGTTAATGAGGAGACCCAGTACTTC.

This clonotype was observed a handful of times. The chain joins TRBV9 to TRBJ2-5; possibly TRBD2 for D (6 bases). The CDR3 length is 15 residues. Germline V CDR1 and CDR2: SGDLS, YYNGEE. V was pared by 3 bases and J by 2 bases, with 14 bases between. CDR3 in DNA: TGTGCCAGCAGCGCCCGGACGGGACTTCAAGAGACCCAGTACTTC. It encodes CASSARTGLQETQYF.

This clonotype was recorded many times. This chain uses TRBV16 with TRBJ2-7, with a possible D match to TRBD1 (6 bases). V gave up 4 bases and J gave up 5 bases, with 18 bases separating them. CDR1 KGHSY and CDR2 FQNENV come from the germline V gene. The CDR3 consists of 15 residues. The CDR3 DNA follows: TGTGCCAGCAGCCCAGCCTCAAACAGGGTCCACGAGCAGTACTTC. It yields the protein CASSPASNRVHEQYF.

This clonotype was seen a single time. In DNA, the CDR3 is TGCAGTGCTACCACTAGCTCCTACGAGCAGTACTTC. Protein: CSATTSSYEQYF. The chain has TRBV20-1 and TRBJ2-1; tentative D call: TRBD2 (5 bases). The J call may be wrong; the DNA end is better matched by TRBJ2-7. The CDR3 is 12 amino acids. Germline V gives CDR1 DFQATT, CDR2 SNEGSKA (reference sequence).

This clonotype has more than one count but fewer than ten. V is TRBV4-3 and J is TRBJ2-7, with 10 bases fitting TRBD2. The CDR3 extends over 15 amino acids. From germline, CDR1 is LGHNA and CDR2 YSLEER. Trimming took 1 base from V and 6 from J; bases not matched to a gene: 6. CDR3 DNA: TGCGCCAGCAGCCAAGGTAGCGGGAGGCGGAGCGAGCAGTACTTC. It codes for CASSQGSGRRSEQYF.

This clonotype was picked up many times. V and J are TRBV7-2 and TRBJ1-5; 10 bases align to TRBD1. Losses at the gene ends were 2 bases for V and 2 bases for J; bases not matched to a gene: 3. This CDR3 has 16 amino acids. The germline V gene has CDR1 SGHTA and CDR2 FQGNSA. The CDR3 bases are TGTGCCAGCAGCTTAACCGGGACAGGGGGCAATCAGCCCCAGCATTTT. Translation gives CASSLTGTGGNQPQHF.

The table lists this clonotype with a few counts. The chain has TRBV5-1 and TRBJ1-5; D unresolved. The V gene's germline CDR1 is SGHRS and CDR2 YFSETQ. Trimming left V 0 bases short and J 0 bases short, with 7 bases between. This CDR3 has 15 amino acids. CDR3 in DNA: TGCGCCAGCAGCTTGGATGGGTATAGCAATCAGCCCCAGCATTTT. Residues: CASSLDGYSNQPQHF.

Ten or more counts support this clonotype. The CDR3 nucleotides read TGCAGTGCTAGAGATTTCCCGGGGGTGAACACCGGGGAGCTGTTTTTT. This codes for CSARDFPGVNTGELFF. The V gene is TRBV20-1, the J gene TRBJ2-2, with a weak D call TRBD2 (6 bases). V was clipped by 0 bases and J by 1 base, with 12 bases between them. This CDR3 has 16 amino acids. The germline gives CDR1 DFQATT, CDR2 SNEGSKA (reference sequence).

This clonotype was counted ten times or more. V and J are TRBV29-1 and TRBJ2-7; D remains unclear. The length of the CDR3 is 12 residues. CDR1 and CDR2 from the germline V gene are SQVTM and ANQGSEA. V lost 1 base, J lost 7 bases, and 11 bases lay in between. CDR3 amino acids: CSVEGRVGEQYF. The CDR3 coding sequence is TGCAGCGTTGAAGGACGGGTGGGAGAGCAGTACTTC.

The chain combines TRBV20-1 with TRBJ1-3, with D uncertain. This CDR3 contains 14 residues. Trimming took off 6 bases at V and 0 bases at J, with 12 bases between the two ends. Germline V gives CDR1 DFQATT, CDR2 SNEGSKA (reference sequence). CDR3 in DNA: TGCAGTGCGCCTCTTAACTACTCTGGAAACACCATATATTTT. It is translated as CSAPLNYSGNTIYF.

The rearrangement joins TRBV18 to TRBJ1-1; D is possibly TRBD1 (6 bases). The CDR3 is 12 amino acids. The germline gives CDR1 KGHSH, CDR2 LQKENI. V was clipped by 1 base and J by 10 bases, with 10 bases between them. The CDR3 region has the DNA TGTGCCAGCTCACCACGGACAGAGAGAGCTTTCTTT. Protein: CASSPRTERAFF.

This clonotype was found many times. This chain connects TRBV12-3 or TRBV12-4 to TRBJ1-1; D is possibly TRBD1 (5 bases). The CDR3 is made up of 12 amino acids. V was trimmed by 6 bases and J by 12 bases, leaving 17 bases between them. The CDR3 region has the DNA TGTGCCAGCAGCGATACCGGGGCACAAACTTTCTTT. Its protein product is CASSDTGAQTFF.

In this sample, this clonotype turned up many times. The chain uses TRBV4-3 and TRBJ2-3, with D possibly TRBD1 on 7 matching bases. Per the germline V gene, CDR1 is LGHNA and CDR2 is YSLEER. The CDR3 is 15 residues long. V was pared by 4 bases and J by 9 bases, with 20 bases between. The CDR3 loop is CASSPRLGGSKTQYF. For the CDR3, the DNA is TGCGCCAGCAGCCCGAGACTAGGGGGCTCGAAGACGCAGTATTTT.

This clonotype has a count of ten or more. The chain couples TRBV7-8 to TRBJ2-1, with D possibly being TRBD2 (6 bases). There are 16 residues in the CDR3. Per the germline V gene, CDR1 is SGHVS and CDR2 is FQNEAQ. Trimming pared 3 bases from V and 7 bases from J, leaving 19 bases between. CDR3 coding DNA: TGTGCCAGCAGCTTGGGGCTGACGACTAGGGAGAATGAGCAGTTCTTC. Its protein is CASSLGLTTRENEQFF. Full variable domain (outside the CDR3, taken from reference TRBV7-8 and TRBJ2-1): GAGVSQSPRYKVAKRGQDVALRCDPISGHVSLFWYQQALGQGPEFLTYFQNEAQLDKSGLPSDRFFAERPEGSVSTLKIQRTQQEDSAVYLCASSLGLTTRENEQFFGPGTRLTVL.